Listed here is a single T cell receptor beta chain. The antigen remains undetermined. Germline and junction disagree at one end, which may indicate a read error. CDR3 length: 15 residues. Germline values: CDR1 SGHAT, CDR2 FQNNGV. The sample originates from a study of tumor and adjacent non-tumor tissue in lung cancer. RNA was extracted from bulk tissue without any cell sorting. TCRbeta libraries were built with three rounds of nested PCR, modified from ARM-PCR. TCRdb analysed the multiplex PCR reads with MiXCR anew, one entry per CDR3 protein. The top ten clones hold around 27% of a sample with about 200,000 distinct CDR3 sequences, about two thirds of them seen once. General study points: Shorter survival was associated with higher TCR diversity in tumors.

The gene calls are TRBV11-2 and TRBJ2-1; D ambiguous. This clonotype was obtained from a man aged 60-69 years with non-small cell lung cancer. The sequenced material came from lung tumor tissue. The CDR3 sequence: CTSSLEGFGVSEQFF. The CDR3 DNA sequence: TGTACCAGCAGTCTCGAAGGTTTTGGTGTGAGTGAGCAGTTCTTC.